Sequencing of this TCR beta chain was carried out in a study of cytomegalovirus exposure and HLA in healthy donors. Amplification used 60 Vbeta primers and 13 Jbeta primers. Data came from immunoSEQ multiplex PCR; TCRdb stores just in-frame clones and leaves some out. The table lists about 140,000 clones, about 82% of them singletons. As regards this clone: What it binds is unknown.

Study-wide findings and caveats: Within a later analysis, the majority of CMV-associated TCR beta chains appeared HLA-restricted. Analyzed later, association rates of TCRs varied across HLA loci, with DRB1 most and HLA-C fewest.

The length of the CDR3 is 14 residues. Germline V gives CDR1 MDHEN, CDR2 SYDVKM. The gene calls are TRBV28 and TRBJ2-5; 8 bases map to TRBD2. The end of the DNA aligns better with TRBJ2-7, so the J call may be wrong. The sequence was obtained from a male donor in good health and CMV-seronegative. Sequences were obtained from PBMCs. The CDR3 nucleotides read TGTGCCAGCAGCTTCGGGACTAGGAGGTACGAGCAGTACTTC. It codes for CASSFGTRRYEQYF.